Reported below is one T cell receptor (beta chain). The CDR3 has 14 amino acids. Germline CDR1 LNHDA, CDR2 SQIVND (reference sequence). The V gene lost 1 base and the J gene lost 9 bases, with 13 bases spanning the gap. The data were obtained in a study of blood T cell repertoires in COVID-19. Study-level information: Italy, Spain and the United States were the sources of the convalescent and acute COVID-19 samples. The analysed material was cDNA or gDNA that came from T cells, B-cell-depleted T cells, or PBMCs.

How the authors handled the data: It was from reference gene primer amplification that nucleated cell counts were estimated. The repertoire was sequenced with immunoSEQ multiplex PCR; TCRdb's copy has only in-frame clones and lacks some. V and J calls and clone size follow that table, whereas D and trimming were derived from the DNA. The table lists approximately 190,000 clones, around 83% of them singletons. Sequenced material: peripheral blood. The TCR comes from a middle-aged woman with acute or convalescent COVID-19. The chain joins TRBV19 to TRBJ1-5; possibly TRBD1 for D (6 bases). Here the CDR3 DNA reads TGTGCCAGTAGTATAGGGGGGGGCGAGCGGCCCCAGCATTTT. Amino acids: CASSIGGGERPQHF.